This passage covers 21 T cell receptor beta chains from one sample sequenced in a study of beta chain features in type 1 diabetes. Study-wide findings and caveats: For Type 1 diabetes patients, all four CD4+ subsets carried TCRB CDR3s that were moderately but significantly shorter.

Antigens of these TCRs are unknown. The entirety of the isolated RNA underwent reverse transcription, so expressed TCRB transcripts were sequenced. Profiled with immunoSEQ multiplex PCR; TCRdb holds only in-frame clones, not every one. Of about 340,000 clones listed, roughly 13% are singletons. Sequencing input: naive CD4+ T cells from blood. The receptors shown here come from a woman under 30 with type 1 diabetes.

V usage is TRBV9 and J usage is TRBJ2-1, with D possibly matching TRBD1 (5 bases). V gave up 0 bases and J gave up 2 bases, with 9 bases separating them. The CDR3 is 15 amino acids. CDR1 is SGDLS and CDR2 is YYNGEE in the germline V gene. The CDR3 DNA reads as TGTGCCAGCAGCGTAGCTACAGGCGCCTACAATGAGCAGTTCTTC. Encoded protein: CASSVATGAYNEQFF.

This clone was picked up a small number of times. The V and J genes are TRBV12-2 and TRBJ2-3; TRBD2, the table's D call, was not compared with the DNA. TRBV12-2 is designated a pseudogene. The CDR3 contains 19 residues. The CDR3 loop reads CASRLVLPRTSGLPDTQYF. The CDR3 DNA reads as TGTGCAAGTCGCTTAGTCCTCCCTAGGACTAGCGGCCTCCCAGATACGCAGTATTTT.

This clone was counted between two and nine times. The V gene is TRBV6-6, the J gene TRBJ2-7, with unresolved D. Trimming cost V 6 bases and J 3 bases, with 15 bases left between them. This CDR3 spans 14 amino acids. Germline CDR1 reads MNHNY; CDR2 reads SVGAGI (reference sequence). CDR3 residues: CASSSPARGYEQYV. CDR3 sequence (DNA): TGTGCCAGCAGCTCCCCCGCCAGAGGCTACGAGCAGTACGTC.

In its sample, this clone was seen a few times. The chain is built from TRBV15 and TRBJ2-1; D not certain. The germline CDR1 and CDR2 sequences are LNHNV and YYDKDF (reference sequence). V was shortened by 4 bases and J by 15 bases, with 16 bases between the two germline ends. The CDR3 runs 12 residues. The CDR3 nucleotides are TGTGCCACCAGCAAAGCAAGCTTTGAGGTGTTCTTC. Protein: CATSKASFEVFF.

CDR3 loop: CASSQETGSLGLFF. DNA of the CDR3: TGCGCCAGCAGCCAAGAAACGGGGAGTTTGGGACTGTTTTTT. The chain uses TRBV4-3 and TRBJ1-4; D unresolved. Trimming cost V 0 bases and J 13 bases, with 15 bases left between them. The CDR3 runs 14 residues. Germline CDR1 is LGHNA and CDR2 is YSLEER.

The rearrangement links TRBV30 to TRBJ2-7; D is uncertain. The CDR3 spans 12 residues. With 3 bases removed from V and 12 bases from J, the gap between germline ends came to 18 bases. Germline V gene lookup returns CDR1 GTSNPN and CDR2 SVGIG (reference sequence). The CDR3 sequence: CAWRVGEVSLYV. In DNA, the CDR3 is TGTGCCTGGAGGGTCGGCGAGGTCTCTCTGTACGTC.

This clone was seen more than once but under ten times. The V call is TRBV6-5, the J call TRBJ1-1; a weak D match, TRBD1 (6 bases). The CDR3 consists of 13 residues. V was pared by 7 bases and J by 3 bases, with 12 bases between. Germline CDR1 reads MNHEY; CDR2 reads SVGAGI. The CDR3 nucleotides read TGTGCCAGCACCGAAGGACAGTACACTGAAGCTTTCTTT. Amino acids: CASTEGQYTEAFF.

In DNA, the CDR3 is TGTGCCAGCAGCGTTGGGGCCGGTGGTTTAGAGACCCAGTACTTC. This codes for CASSVGAGGLETQYF. The rearrangement links TRBV9 to TRBJ2-5; D is possibly TRBD1 (5 bases). Germline lookup yields CDR1 SGDLS and CDR2 YYNGEE. V was pared by 2 bases and J by 4 bases, with 15 bases between. The CDR3 has 15 amino acids.

This clone was seen more than once but under ten times. DNA for the CDR3: TGCGCCAGCAGCCCCGGACAGGGATTGGGCAATGAGCAGTTCTTC. This encodes CASSPGQGLGNEQFF. The chain has TRBV5-1 and TRBJ2-1; 8 bases map to TRBD1. CDR3 length: 15 amino acids. The germline CDR1 and CDR2 sequences are SGHRS and YFSETQ. Trimming took 4 bases from V and 6 from J; bases not matched to a gene: 9.

This clone showed up just a few times. The chain has TRBV6-6 and TRBJ2-7, with D possibly being TRBD1 (5 bases). The length of the CDR3 is 14 residues. Trimming shortened V by 5 bases and J by 0 bases, and 11 bases separated the two germline ends. Germline V gene data show CDR1 as MNHNY and CDR2 as SVGAGI (reference sequence). The CDR3 spells CASSPTEASYEQYF. The CDR3, as DNA: TGTGCCAGCAGTCCGACAGAGGCCTCCTACGAGCAGTACTTC.

The chain couples TRBV15 to TRBJ2-1; a possible D gene is TRBD1 (6 bases). The CDR3 spans 15 residues. V was cut by 1 base and J by 4 bases, with 11 bases left in between. The V gene's germline CDR1 is LNHNV and CDR2 YYDKDF (reference sequence). Here the CDR3 reads CATSRGGDTYNEQFF. The CDR3 DNA follows: TGTGCCACCAGCAGAGGAGGGGACACATACAATGAGCAGTTCTTC.

This clone was found a few times. The rearrangement links TRBV10-3 to TRBJ1-4; D remains unclear. V lost 2 bases and J 2 bases, leaving 6 bases between the germline ends. Germline V gives CDR1 ENHRY, CDR2 SYGVKD. The CDR3 contains 14 residues. The CDR3 reads CAISETVTNEKLFF. The CDR3 nucleotides are TGTGCCATCAGTGAGACAGTTACTAATGAAAAACTGTTTTTT.

This sequence joins TRBV7-6 and TRBJ1-2; no firm D call. V was trimmed by 5 bases and J by 2 bases, leaving 12 bases between them. CDR3 size: 14 residues. In germline, CDR1 is SGHVS, CDR2 FNYEAQ. The CDR3 protein is CASSPSGSNYGYTF. In DNA form, the CDR3 reads TGTGCCAGCAGCCCTAGTGGGTCGAACTATGGCTACACCTTC.

There are a few counts of this clone. This chain links TRBV7-9 with TRBJ2-2; D ambiguous. With 1 base removed from V and 1 base from J, the gap between germline ends came to 7 bases. The CDR3 runs 15 residues. Germline loops: CDR1 SEHNR, CDR2 FQNEAQ (reference sequence). CDR3 DNA: TGTGCCAGCAGCTTAGATCCGGGGAACACCGGGGAGCTGTTTTTT. Its protein product is CASSLDPGNTGELFF.

The J gene is TRBJ2-1, the V gene TRBV19; 7 bases agree with TRBD2. Germline V lookup: CDR1 LNHDA, CDR2 SQIVND (reference sequence). The CDR3 length is 14 residues. Trimming at V came to 0 bases and at J to 8 bases, leaving 4 bases not matched to a gene. CDR3 in amino acids: CASSIEGLTHEQFF. DNA for the CDR3: TGTGCCAGTAGTATAGAGGGACTAACTCATGAGCAGTTCTTC.

The chain uses TRBV18 and TRBJ2-7; 10 nucleotides match TRBD1. The CDR3 has 13 amino acids. The germline V gene encodes CDR1 KGHSH and CDR2 LQKENI. The trim removed 3 bases at V and 9 bases at J, leaving 5 bases unmatched. The DNA of the CDR3 is TGTGCCAGCTCACCGGGGGACAGGGGAGCGCAGTACTTC. Its protein is CASSPGDRGAQYF.

This clone has only a few counts. This chain uses TRBV9 with TRBJ2-2, with a weak D call TRBD2 (6 bases). The V gene lost 2 bases and the J gene lost 7 bases, with 12 bases spanning the gap. The CDR3 has 14 residues. Germline V lookup: CDR1 SGDLS, CDR2 YYNGEE. This CDR3 is CASSVTDGGGELFF. CDR3 bases: TGTGCCAGCAGCGTCACAGACGGGGGCGGGGAGCTGTTTTTT.

This chain joins TRBV5-4 and TRBJ2-1; 7 nucleotides align to TRBD1. V was pared by 3 bases and J by 0 bases, with 12 bases of the junction left unmatched. The CDR3 contains 18 residues. The germline gives CDR1 SGHNT, CDR2 YYREEE (reference sequence). The CDR3 region is CASSSRRQGTYSYNEQFF. Here the CDR3 DNA reads TGTGCCAGCAGCTCGCGGAGACAGGGAACCTACTCCTACAATGAGCAGTTCTTC.

There are a few counts of this clone. V is TRBV6-6 and J is TRBJ1-1, with D possibly TRBD1 on 5 matching bases. In germline, CDR1 is MNHNY, CDR2 SVGAGI (reference sequence). The CDR3 spans 13 residues. The germline V and J ends were trimmed by 4 bases and 6 bases, with 12 bases remaining between them. For the CDR3, the DNA is TGTGCCAGCAGTTCCCGGGGGGTCCCTGAAGCTTTCTTT. Protein product: CASSSRGVPEAFF.

This clone was seen just once. V usage is TRBV5-6 and J usage is TRBJ2-1; the D gene is possibly TRBD2 (6 bases). Trimming removed 4 bases at V and 5 bases at J, with 7 bases between. CDR1 and CDR2 (germline): SGHDT, YYEEEE. The CDR3 contains 12 residues. This CDR3 is CASSGTDNEQFF. The CDR3 region has the DNA TGTGCCAGCAGCGGGACTGACAATGAGCAGTTCTTC.

The gene calls are TRBV25-1 and TRBJ2-5; 10 bases agree with TRBD1. The germline CDR1 and CDR2 sequences are MGHDK and SYGVNS. The CDR3 is made up of 15 amino acids. V was clipped by 5 bases and J by 7 bases; unmatched bases: 10. CDR3 sequence: CASSNWDRGAGTQYF. CDR3 bases: TGTGCCAGCAGTAACTGGGACAGGGGCGCAGGGACCCAGTACTTC.